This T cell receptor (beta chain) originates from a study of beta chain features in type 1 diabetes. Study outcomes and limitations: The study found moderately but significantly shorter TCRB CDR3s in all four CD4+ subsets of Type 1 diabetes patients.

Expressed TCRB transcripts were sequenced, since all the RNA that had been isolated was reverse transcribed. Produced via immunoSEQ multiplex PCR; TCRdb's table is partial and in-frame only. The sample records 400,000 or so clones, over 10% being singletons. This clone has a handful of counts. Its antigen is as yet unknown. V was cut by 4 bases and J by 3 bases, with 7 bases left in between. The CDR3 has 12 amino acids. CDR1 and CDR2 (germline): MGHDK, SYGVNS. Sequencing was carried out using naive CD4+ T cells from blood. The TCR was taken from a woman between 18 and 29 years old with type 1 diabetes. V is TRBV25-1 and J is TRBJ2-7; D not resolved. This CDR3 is CASSGQDYEQYF. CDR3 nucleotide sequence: TGTGCCAGCAGTGGGCAGGACTACGAGCAGTACTTC.